This record covers a single T cell receptor beta chain. This sample is drawn from a study of blood T cell repertoires in COVID-19. At the level of the study: There were acute and convalescent COVID-19 samples, and they came from the United States, Italy and Spain. Nucleic acid was either cDNA or gDNA, and it came from T cells, B-cell-depleted T cells, or PBMCs.

TCRdb's copy holds only in-frame clones and misses some; the assay was immunoSEQ multiplex PCR. The profile shows under 300,000 clones, roughly 91% of them singletons. Clinical histories supplied by participants themselves formed the basis of cohort assignment. The source material was PBMCs or T cells enriched from blood (not recorded which). The sequence derives from a woman between 55 and 75 years old who had recovered from COVID-19.

CDR3 nucleotides: TGTGCCAGCAGCTTAGATCCGGTTAGCCCCCAGTACTTC. Protein sequence: CASSLDPVSPQYF. The gene calls are TRBV11-2 and TRBJ2-5, with D unclear. Germline CDR1 reads SGHAT; CDR2 reads FQNNGV. V was clipped by 0 bases and J by 9 bases, with 11 bases between them. This CDR3 has 13 amino acids.